What follows describes a single TCR beta chain. Its antigen is not identified. Repertoires were generated with immunoSEQ multiplex PCR, while TCRdb's copy carries only in-frame clones and drops some. The table has over 70,000 clones, about 91% seen once; the top ten hold about 9%. This sample is drawn from a study of T cell responses to AZD1222 COVID-19 vaccine. Study-wide results and caveats: Vaccine-related CD4 TCRs covered spike, predominating at 160-218 and 743-854.

Germline values: CDR1 LGHDT, CDR2 YNNKEL (reference sequence). The length of the CDR3 is 15 residues. V dropped 0 bases and J dropped 2 bases, with 9 bases sitting between them. The starting material was peripheral blood, obtained 28 days after the second AZD1222 dose. The rearrangement links TRBV3-1 (or the pseudogene TRBV3-2) to TRBJ2-3, with no clear D. This sequence was found in an adult who received the AZD1222 COVID-19 vaccine. The CDR3 here is CASSQDPVPTDTQYF. The CDR3, as DNA: TGTGCCAGCAGCCAAGATCCGGTCCCCACAGATACGCAGTATTTT.